One and the same sample provided the 18 T cell receptor beta chains below, sequenced in a study of blood T cell repertoires in COVID-19. Generated by immunoSEQ multiplex PCR, the TCRdb table keeps only in-frame clones and is missing some. The data contain more than 45,000 clones, more than 70% of them singletons. What was sequenced was peripheral blood. The source is a woman aged 55-75 years with acute or convalescent COVID-19.

This chain links TRBV30 with TRBJ1-2; no clear D gene. Deletions cut 4 bases from V and 0 bases from J, with 15 bases between. CDR3 size: 15 residues. From germline, CDR1 is GTSNPN and CDR2 SVGIG (reference sequence). Here the CDR3 reads CAWTFSGVANYGYTF. Written as DNA, the CDR3 is TGTGCCTGGACTTTTTCGGGTGTAGCTAACTATGGCTACACCTTC.

For the CDR3, the DNA is TGTGCCAGCAGATACCCAAAAACCCTTCGGACAGGGGGCTTCACTGAAGCTTTCTTT. Protein: CASRYPKTLRTGGFTEAFF. V and J are TRBV21-1 and TRBJ1-1; whether TRBD1, the table's D call, matches the DNA was not checked. TRBV21-1 represents a pseudogene. This CDR3 is built from 19 residues.

The genes are TRBV4-3 and TRBJ2-7; TRBD1 matches 7 bases. This CDR3 contains 14 residues. J gave up 7 bases and V 0 bases, and 6 bases lay outside the gene matches. CDR1 and CDR2 (germline): LGHNA, YSLEER. The CDR3 protein is CASSQDTGVREQYF. CDR3 DNA sequence: TGCGCCAGCAGCCAAGATACAGGGGTGAGGGAGCAGTACTTC.

The chain uses TRBV11-2 and TRBJ1-2, with a weak D call TRBD1 (6 bases). Germline loops: CDR1 SGHAT, CDR2 FQNNGV. The CDR3 has 14 amino acids. V was pared by 3 bases and J by 8 bases, with 16 bases between. The CDR3 spells CASSFWLQGDGYTF. The CDR3 DNA reads TGTGCCAGCAGCTTTTGGTTACAGGGAGACGGCTACACCTTC.

The chain recombines TRBV7-9 with TRBJ2-7; 9 bases are shared with TRBD1. The CDR3 runs to 15 residues. The ends lost 5 bases at V and 4 bases at J; junction bases unmatched: 9. CDR1 and CDR2 (germline): SEHNR, FQNEAQ (reference sequence). The CDR3 is CASSTSGTGPYEQYF. CDR3 DNA sequence: TGTGCCAGCAGCACTTCCGGGACAGGGCCGTACGAGCAGTACTTC.

The genes are TRBV6-5 and TRBJ2-4; 9 bases fit TRBD2. Looked up from germline, CDR1 is MNHEY and CDR2 is SVGAGI. The V gene end was trimmed by 4 bases and the J gene end by 4 bases; junction bases not matched to a gene: 5. The length of the CDR3 is 15 residues. CDR3 in amino acids: CASSLPLAGKNIQYF. CDR3 in DNA: TGTGCCAGCAGTTTGCCTCTAGCGGGGAAAAACATTCAGTACTTC.

The J gene is TRBJ2-7, the V gene TRBV6-2 or TRBV6-3; TRBD2 matches 8 bases. CDR1 and CDR2 (germline): MNHEY, SVGEGT. The CDR3 is made up of 15 amino acids. V lost 6 bases, J lost 5 bases, and 12 bases stayed unmatched. Here the CDR3 DNA reads TGTGCCAGCAGCATTACTAGCGGACCAGGAAACGAGCAGTACTTC. Amino acid sequence: CASSITSGPGNEQYF.

The gene calls are TRBV18 and TRBJ1-2; no clear D. The CDR3 runs to 13 residues. Germline V CDR1 and CDR2: KGHSH, LQKENI. The V end was cut by 3 bases, the J end by 8 bases, with 13 bases between. The CDR3 region has the DNA TGTGCCAGCTCACCCTTGGCTCAAGAAGGCTACACCTTC. This sequence encodes CASSPLAQEGYTF.

The rearrangement links TRBV11-1 to TRBJ2-5, with 14 positions matching TRBD2. Germline V CDR1 and CDR2: SGHAT, FQDESV (reference sequence). There are 15 residues in the CDR3. Trimming removed 2 bases from V and 14 bases from J; junction bases left unmatched: 10. In DNA form, the CDR3 reads TGTGCCAGCAGCTTACGAGGACTAGCGGGGGGCCGGCCCTACTTC. Its translation: CASSLRGLAGGRPYF.

This chain joins TRBV7-9 and TRBJ1-3; 7 bases are shared with TRBD1. Trimming at V came to 4 bases and at J to 2 bases, leaving 2 bases not matched to a gene. The germline V gene has CDR1 SEHNR and CDR2 FQNEAQ (reference sequence). The CDR3 consists of 14 residues. The CDR3 is CASSSTGTGNTIYF. The CDR3 nucleotides read TGTGCCAGCAGCTCGACAGGGACTGGAAACACCATATATTTT.

In DNA form, the CDR3 reads TGTGCCAGCAGCTTTGCGGGACTAGTCAGTCACGAGCAGTACTTC. This encodes CASSFAGLVSHEQYF. This chain joins TRBV11-1 and TRBJ2-7, with 8 bases fitting TRBD2. This CDR3 is 15 amino acids long. V trimming: 3 bases; J trimming: 5 bases; junction bases outside the gene matches: 9. CDR1 and CDR2 from the germline V gene are SGHAT and FQDESV (reference sequence). The variable domain in full, with the rest retrieved from reference TRBV11-1 and TRBJ2-7, is EAEVAQSPRYKITEKSQAVAFWCDPISGHATLYWYRQILGQGPELLVQFQDESVVDDSQLPKDRFSAERLKGVDSTLKIQPAELGDSAMYLCASSFAGLVSHEQYFGPGTRLTVT.

The chain employs TRBV7-9 and TRBJ2-1; weak D call: TRBD2 (6 bases). The germline CDR1 and CDR2 sequences are SEHNR and FQNEAQ (reference sequence). V shed 5 bases and J shed 2 bases, with 19 bases lying between them. CDR3 size: 17 residues. The CDR3 is CASSRDSGGIPYNEQFF. The CDR3 region has the DNA TGTGCCAGCAGCCGGGATAGTGGGGGGATCCCCTACAATGAGCAGTTCTTC.

This CDR3 reads CASSYPQDSLYTEAFF. CDR3 DNA sequence: TGTGCCAGCAGTTACCCTCAGGACAGCCTTTACACTGAAGCTTTCTTT. V and J are TRBV6-2 or TRBV6-3 and TRBJ1-1; tentatively, D is TRBD1 (6 bases). The CDR3 contains 16 residues. The germline gives CDR1 MNHEY, CDR2 SVGEGT. V gave up 2 bases and J gave up 3 bases, with 16 bases separating them.

The CDR3, as DNA: TGCAGTGCTAGTGCCAGGGCAAACTATGGCTACACCTTC. Its protein is CSASARANYGYTF. The rearrangement links TRBV20-1 to TRBJ1-2; a weak D match, TRBD1 (5 bases). V was pared by 3 bases and J by 2 bases, with 10 bases between. This CDR3 spans 13 amino acids. CDR1 and CDR2 from the germline V gene are DFQATT and SNEGSKA (reference sequence).

The chain is built from TRBV10-3 and TRBJ2-1, with 11 bases lining up with TRBD1. The trim removed 4 bases at V and 5 bases at J, leaving 7 bases unmatched. Germline V lookup: CDR1 ENHRY, CDR2 SYGVKD. CDR3 size: 16 residues. Here the CDR3 reads CAISGAGTGGNNEQFF. CDR3 DNA: TGTGCCATCAGTGGGGCCGGGACAGGGGGAAACAATGAGCAGTTCTTC.

The CDR3 here is CASSLIGREAFF. CDR3 DNA sequence: TGTGCCAGCAGCTTGATTGGCAGGGAAGCTTTCTTT. The J gene is TRBJ1-1, the V gene TRBV11-1; D not certain. The CDR3 runs to 12 residues. Germline CDR1 SGHAT, CDR2 FQDESV (reference sequence). Trimming pared 3 bases from V and 8 bases from J, leaving 10 bases between.

This chain joins TRBV25-1 and TRBJ2-7; 8 bases align to TRBD1. V shed 9 bases, J shed 3 bases, and the junction held 4 bases outside the gene matches. The CDR3 is made up of 12 amino acids. The germline V gene has CDR1 MGHDK and CDR2 SYGVNS. CDR3: CASGQGLYEQYF. DNA for the CDR3: TGTGCCAGTGGACAGGGACTCTACGAGCAGTACTTC.

The J gene is TRBJ1-1, the V gene TRBV12-5; 7 nucleotides match TRBD1. J was trimmed by 1 base and V by 7 bases; bases with no gene match: 3. This CDR3 spans 13 amino acids. CDR1 and CDR2 from the germline V gene are LGHNT and FRNRAP. CDR3 DNA: TGTGCTAGTGTGACAGGGAGGAACACTGAAGCTTTCTTT. Its translation is CASVTGRNTEAFF.